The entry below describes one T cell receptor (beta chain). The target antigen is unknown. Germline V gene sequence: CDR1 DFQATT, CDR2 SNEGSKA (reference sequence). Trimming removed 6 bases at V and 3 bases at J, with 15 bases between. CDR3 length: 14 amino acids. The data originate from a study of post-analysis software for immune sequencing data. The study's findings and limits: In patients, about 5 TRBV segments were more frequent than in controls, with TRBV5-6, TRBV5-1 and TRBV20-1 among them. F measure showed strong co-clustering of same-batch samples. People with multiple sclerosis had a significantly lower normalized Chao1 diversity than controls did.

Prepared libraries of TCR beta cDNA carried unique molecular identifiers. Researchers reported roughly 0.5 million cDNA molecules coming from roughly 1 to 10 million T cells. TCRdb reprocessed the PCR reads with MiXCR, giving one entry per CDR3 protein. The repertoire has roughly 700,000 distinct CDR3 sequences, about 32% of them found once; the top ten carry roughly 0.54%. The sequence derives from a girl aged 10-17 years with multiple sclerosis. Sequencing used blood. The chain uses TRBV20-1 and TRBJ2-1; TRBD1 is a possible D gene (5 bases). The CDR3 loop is CSAPDRTHYNEQFF. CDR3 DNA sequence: TGCAGTGCCCCAGACCGGACACACTACAATGAGCAGTTCTTC.